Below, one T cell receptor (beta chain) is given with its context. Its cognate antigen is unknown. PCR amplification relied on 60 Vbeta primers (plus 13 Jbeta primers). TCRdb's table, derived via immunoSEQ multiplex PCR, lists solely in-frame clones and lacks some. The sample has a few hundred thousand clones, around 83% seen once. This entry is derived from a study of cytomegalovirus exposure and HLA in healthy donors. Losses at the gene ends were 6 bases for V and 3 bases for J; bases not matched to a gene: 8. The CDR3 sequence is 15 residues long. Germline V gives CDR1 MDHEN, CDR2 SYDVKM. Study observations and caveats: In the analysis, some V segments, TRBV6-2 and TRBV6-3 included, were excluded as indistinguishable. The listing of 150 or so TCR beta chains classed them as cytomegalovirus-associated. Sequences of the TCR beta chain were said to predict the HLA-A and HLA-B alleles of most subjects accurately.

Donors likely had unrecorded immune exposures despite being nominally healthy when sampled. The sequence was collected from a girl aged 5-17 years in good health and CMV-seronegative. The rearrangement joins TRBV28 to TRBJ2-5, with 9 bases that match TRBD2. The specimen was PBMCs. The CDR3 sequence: CASRIIAGVKETQYF. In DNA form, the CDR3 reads TGTGCCAGCAGGATAATAGCGGGGGTGAAAGAGACCCAGTACTTC. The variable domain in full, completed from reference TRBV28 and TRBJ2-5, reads DVKVTQSSRYLVKRTGEKVFLECVQDMDHENMFWYRQDPGLGLRLIYFSYDVKMKEKGDIPEGYSVSREKKERFSLILESASTNQTSMYLCASRIIAGVKETQYFGPGTRLLVL.